This TCR beta chain emerged from a study of blood T cell repertoires in COVID-19. About the study: Acute and convalescent COVID-19 samples came from the United States, Italy and Spain. From T cells, B-cell-depleted T cells, or PBMCs came the material, which was cDNA or gDNA.

Original data processing: Reference gene primer amplification gave nucleated cell count estimates. The repertoire was sequenced with immunoSEQ multiplex PCR; TCRdb's copy has only in-frame clones and lacks some. The V and J calls and clone size are taken from that table; D and trimming were inferred from the DNA. Among about 480,000 clones listed, approximately 89% were seen once. Enrollment of patients from Seattle took place during active infection, with longitudinal follow-up. Germline values: CDR1 SGHNT, CDR2 YYREEE (reference sequence). V lost 4 bases and J lost 6, with 17 bases in between. The CDR3 is made up of 15 amino acids.

This chain joins TRBV5-4 and TRBJ2-1, with D possibly being TRBD2 (6 bases). Sequencing used peripheral blood. The TCR comes from a man between 18 and 29 years old with COVID-19, enrolled during active disease. The CDR3 region has the DNA TGTGCCAGCAGCCCCGGGAGTAGTATAGTCAATGAGCAGTTCTTC. It codes for CASSPGSSIVNEQFF.